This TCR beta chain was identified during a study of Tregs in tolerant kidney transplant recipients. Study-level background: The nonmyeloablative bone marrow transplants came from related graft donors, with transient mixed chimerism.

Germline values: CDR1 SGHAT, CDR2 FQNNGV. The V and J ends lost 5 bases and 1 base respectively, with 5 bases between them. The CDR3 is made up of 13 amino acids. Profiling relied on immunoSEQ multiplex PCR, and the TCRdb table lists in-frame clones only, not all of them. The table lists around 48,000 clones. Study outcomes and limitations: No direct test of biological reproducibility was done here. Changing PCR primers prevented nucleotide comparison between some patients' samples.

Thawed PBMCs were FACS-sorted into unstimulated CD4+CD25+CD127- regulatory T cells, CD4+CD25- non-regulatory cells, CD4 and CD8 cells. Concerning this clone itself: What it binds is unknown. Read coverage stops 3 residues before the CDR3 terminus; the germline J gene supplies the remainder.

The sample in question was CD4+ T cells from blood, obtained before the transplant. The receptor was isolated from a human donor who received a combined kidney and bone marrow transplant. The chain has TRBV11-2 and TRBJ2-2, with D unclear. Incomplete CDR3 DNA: TGTGCCAGCAGCCCACAGAACACCGGGGAG. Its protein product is CASSPQNTGE. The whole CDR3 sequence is CASSPQNTGELFF.